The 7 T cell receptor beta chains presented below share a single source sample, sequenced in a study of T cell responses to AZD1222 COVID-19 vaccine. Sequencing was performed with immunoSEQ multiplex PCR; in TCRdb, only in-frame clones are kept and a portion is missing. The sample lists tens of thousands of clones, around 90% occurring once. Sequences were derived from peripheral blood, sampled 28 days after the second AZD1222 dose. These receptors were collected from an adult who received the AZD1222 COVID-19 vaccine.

The CDR3 reads CASSPGQGSGNTIYF. The CDR3 region has the DNA TGTGCCAGCTCACCCGGGCAGGGCTCTGGAAACACCATATATTTT. The chain carries TRBV18 and TRBJ1-3; perhaps TRBD1 as D (5 bases). Germline V gene data show CDR1 as KGHSH and CDR2 as LQKENI. V was trimmed by 3 bases and J by 0 bases, leaving 9 bases between them. This CDR3 is built from 15 residues.

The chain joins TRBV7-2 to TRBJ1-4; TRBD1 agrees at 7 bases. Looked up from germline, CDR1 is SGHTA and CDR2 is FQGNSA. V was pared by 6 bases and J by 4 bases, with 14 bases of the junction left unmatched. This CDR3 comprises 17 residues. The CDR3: CASRKTGSGGINEKLFF. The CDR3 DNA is TGTGCCAGCAGGAAGACGGGGTCAGGGGGGATTAATGAAAAACTGTTTTTT. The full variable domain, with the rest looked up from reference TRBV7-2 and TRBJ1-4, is GAGVSQSPSNKVTEKGKDVELRCDPISGHTALYWYRQSLGQGLEFLIYFQGNSAPDKSGLPSDRFSAERTGGSVSTLTIQRTQQEDSAVYLCASRKTGSGGINEKLFFGSGTQLSVL.

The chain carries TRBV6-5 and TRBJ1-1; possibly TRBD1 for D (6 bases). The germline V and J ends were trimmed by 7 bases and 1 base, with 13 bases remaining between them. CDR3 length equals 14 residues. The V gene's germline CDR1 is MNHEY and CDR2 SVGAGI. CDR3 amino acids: CASNYRAANTEAFF. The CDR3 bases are TGTGCCAGCAACTACAGGGCGGCGAACACTGAAGCTTTCTTT.

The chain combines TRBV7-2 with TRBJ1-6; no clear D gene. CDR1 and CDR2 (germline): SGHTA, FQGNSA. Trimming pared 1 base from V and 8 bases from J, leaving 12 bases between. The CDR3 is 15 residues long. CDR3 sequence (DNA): TGTGCCAGCAGCTTAGGTACCGGACCTTATTCACCCCTCCACTTT. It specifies CASSLGTGPYSPLHF.

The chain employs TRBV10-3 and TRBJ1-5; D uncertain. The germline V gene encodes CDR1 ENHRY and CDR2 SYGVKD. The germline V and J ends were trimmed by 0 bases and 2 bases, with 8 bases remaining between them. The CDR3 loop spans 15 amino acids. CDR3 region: CAISESGGGNQPQHF. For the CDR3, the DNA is TGTGCCATCAGTGAGTCGGGAGGTGGCAATCAGCCCCAGCATTTT.

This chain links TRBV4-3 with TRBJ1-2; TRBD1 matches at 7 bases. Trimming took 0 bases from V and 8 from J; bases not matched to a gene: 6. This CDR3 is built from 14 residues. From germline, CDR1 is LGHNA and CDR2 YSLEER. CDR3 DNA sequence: TGCGCCAGCAGCCAAGAGACAGGGCCGAACGGCTACACCTTC. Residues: CASSQETGPNGYTF.

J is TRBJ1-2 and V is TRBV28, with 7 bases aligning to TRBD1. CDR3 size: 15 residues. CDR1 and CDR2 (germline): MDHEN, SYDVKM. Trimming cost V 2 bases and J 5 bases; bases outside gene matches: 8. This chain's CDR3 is CASSLAGTERYGYTF. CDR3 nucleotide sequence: TGTGCCAGCAGTTTAGCTGGGACAGAGAGGTATGGCTACACCTTC.